This T cell receptor beta chain came from a study of blood T cells in healthy people across ages. CDR3 size: 19 residues. Germline loops: CDR1 DFQATT, CDR2 SNEGSKA (reference sequence). Then a second PCR, running about 6 to 12 cycles, was carried out with a sample-barcoded 5' primer and a J-beta primer mix. TCRdb reprocessed the 5' RACE reads via MiXCR and lists one record per CDR3 protein. The sample includes 800,000 or so distinct CDR3 sequences, 35% to 60% of them seen just once. This sequence originates from a man older than 75 in good health. What was sequenced was blood. The chain couples TRBV20-1 to TRBJ2-7; D possibly matches TRBD1 or TRBD2 (5 bases each). The end of the DNA fits TRBJ2-5 better, so the J call may be wrong. Written as DNA, the CDR3 is TGCAGTGCTAGAGCATTTAGACGGGACCAGGTCCCCTTCCAAGAGACCCAGTACTTC. It specifies CSARAFRRDQVPFQETQYF.